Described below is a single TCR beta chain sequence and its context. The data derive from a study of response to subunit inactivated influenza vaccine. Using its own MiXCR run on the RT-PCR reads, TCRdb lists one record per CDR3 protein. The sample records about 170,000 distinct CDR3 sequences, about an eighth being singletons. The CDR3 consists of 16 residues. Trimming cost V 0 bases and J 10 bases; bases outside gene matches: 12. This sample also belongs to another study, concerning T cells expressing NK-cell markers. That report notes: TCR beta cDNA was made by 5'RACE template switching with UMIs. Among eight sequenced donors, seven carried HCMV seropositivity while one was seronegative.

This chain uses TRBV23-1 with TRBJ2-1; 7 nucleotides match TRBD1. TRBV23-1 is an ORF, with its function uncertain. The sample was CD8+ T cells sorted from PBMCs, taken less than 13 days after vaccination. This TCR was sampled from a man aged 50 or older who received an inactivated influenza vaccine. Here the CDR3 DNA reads TGCGCCAGCAGTCAATCCTCTAACAGGGGCCGAGGAGAGCAGTTCTTC. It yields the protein CASSQSSNRGRGEQFF.